This TCR beta chain was captured by sequencing in a study of cytomegalovirus exposure and HLA in healthy donors. Notes on the study in general: A later analysis found common viral pathogens apparently linked to several of the most significant clusters.

The PCR employed 60 Vbeta primers together with 13 Jbeta primers. Clones were sequenced by immunoSEQ multiplex PCR, and TCRdb holds only the in-frame ones, with some missing. There are approximately 91,000 clones in the sample; around 68% occur only once, and about 1.2% lies in the top ten. Note on this clone: Its antigen is as yet unknown.

The sample comprised PBMCs. The receptor was derived from a female donor in good health and CMV-seronegative.

DNA of the CDR3: TGTGCCAGCAGCACTATACAGGGTCAGCCCCAGCATTTT. It encodes CASSTIQGQPQHF. The chain has TRBV7-2 and TRBJ1-5; a possible D gene is TRBD1 (6 bases). Trimming stripped 5 bases from V and 6 bases from J, with 11 bases between. Germline assignment: CDR1 SGHTA and CDR2 FQGNSA. CDR3 length: 13 residues.